Listed below are T cell receptor beta chains from one sample, sequenced in a study of OX40 agonist ivuxolimab in advanced cancers. TCRdb's copy holds only in-frame clones and misses some; the assay was immunoSEQ multiplex PCR. The top ten clones hold around 0.9% of a sample with 50,000 or so clones, 80% to 90% of them seen once. Sample: CD4+ or CD8+ T cells sorted from blood, taken in a trial of the OX40 agonist ivuxolimab. These receptor sequences come from an adult with an advanced solid tumor such as melanoma, head and neck, liver or kidney cancer. Each CDR3 is given with its conserved first and last residue. A D gene is named only where the DNA matches it firmly. Clone size is shown for a subset of rows, as once, few, many or a class of expanded clone.

D gene	clone size	V gene	J gene	CDR3 protein	CDR3 DNA
TRBD2	once	TRBV10-3	TRBJ2-1	CAIRPSGSNEQFF	TGTGCCATCAGACCTAGCGGGAGCAATGAGCAGTTCTTC
TRBD1	-	TRBV7-2	TRBJ1-5	CASSRTGFNQPQHF	TGTGCCAGCAGCCGGACAGGGTTCAATCAGCCCCAGCATTTT
TRBD1	-	TRBV5-1	TRBJ1-6	CASSLNQGANSPLHF	TGCGCCAGCAGCTTAAACCAGGGGGCCAATTCACCCCTCCACTTT
-	-	TRBV19	TRBJ2-3	CASGRLAAPDTQYF	TGTGCCAGTGGACGACTGGCCGCCCCAGATACGCAGTATTTT
-	once	TRBV9	TRBJ2-1	CASSVTVNEQFF	TGTGCCAGCAGCGTGACAGTTAATGAGCAGTTCTTC
-	-	TRBV6-5	TRBJ2-4	CASSYGTARYF	TGTGCCAGCAGTTACGGGACGGCCAGGTACTTC
TRBD2	-	TRBV28	TRBJ2-1	CASSPPSGRLMEQFF	TGTGCCAGCAGCCCCCCTAGCGGGCGGTTGATGGAGCAGTTCTTC
-	-	TRBV6-4	TRBJ2-1	CASSDFGAGKNEQFF	TGTGCCAGCAGTGACTTCGGGGCAGGGAAAAATGAGCAGTTCTTC
TRBD1	-	TRBV19	TRBJ1-1	CASSIGQGALTEAFF	TGTGCCAGTAGTATCGGACAGGGGGCGCTTACTGAAGCTTTCTTT
TRBD1	-	TRBV19	TRBJ1-5	CASSRDRENQPQHF	TGTGCCAGTAGCCGGGACAGGGAAAATCAGCCCCAGCATTTT
-	-	TRBV18	TRBJ1-1	CASSPPSTATYTEAFF	TGTGCCAGCTCACCACCATCCACCGCTACCTACACTGAAGCTTTCTTT
TRBD2	-	TRBV5-4	TRBJ2-3	CASSLGLAGVTTDTQYF	TGTGCCAGCAGCTTGGGACTAGCGGGAGTAACTACAGATACGCAGTATTTT
TRBD2	-	TRBV18	TRBJ2-7	CASSPLTSGTQLGEQYF	TGTGCCAGCTCACCACTTACTAGCGGGACCCAGCTGGGCGAGCAGTACTTC
TRBD1	-	TRBV4-1	TRBJ2-1	CASSQDPTGAPGVSYNEQFF	TGCGCCAGCAGCCAAGACCCGACAGGGGCCCCGGGGGTGTCCTACAATGAGCAGTTCTTC
TRBD1	-	TRBV18	TRBJ2-1	CASSPGQGEYNEQFF	TGTGCCAGCTCACCGGGACAGGGAGAATACAATGAGCAGTTCTTC
-	-	TRBV5-5	TRBJ2-5	CASSRTWGPETQYF	TGTGCCAGCAGTCGGACCTGGGGACCAGAGACCCAGTACTTC
-	once	TRBV2	TRBJ1-4	CASSWRLGNEKLFF	TGTGCCAGCAGTTGGAGACTCGGCAATGAAAAACTGTTTTTT
-	-	TRBV11-2	TRBJ2-5	CASSLRPGSKTATQYF	TGTGCCAGCAGCTTACGGCCCGGGAGCAAAACGGCGACCCAGTACTTC
TRBD1	-	TRBV6-6	TRBJ1-6	CATRGGNSPLHF	TGTGCCACCAGGGGGGGGAATTCACCCCTCCACTTT
TRBD2	-	TRBV6-1	TRBJ2-1	CASSATSGANEQFF	TGTGCCAGCAGTGCAACTAGCGGGGCTAATGAGCAGTTCTTC
-	-	TRBV7-2	TRBJ1-1	CASSLGVKAFF	TGTGCCAGCAGCTTAGGGGTTAAAGCTTTCTTT
-	-	TRBV2	TRBJ2-7	CASSGSYEQYF	TGTGCCAGCAGTGGATCCTACGAGCAGTACTTC
-	-	TRBV19	TRBJ2-7	CASSPDRGGYEQYF	TGTGCCAGTAGTCCAGATCGGGGTGGCTACGAGCAGTACTTC
TRBD1	-	TRBV10-3	TRBJ2-3	CAIKAGGTSTDTQYF	TGTGCCATCAAAGCAGGGGGAACTAGCACAGATACGCAGTATTTT
-	-	TRBV5-1	TRBJ2-5	CASSPREGRETQYF	TGCGCCAGCAGCCCGCGTGAAGGGCGAGAGACCCAGTACTTC
-	few	TRBV7-8	TRBJ1-1	CASSLTSGKGSEAFF	TGTGCCAGCAGCTTAACGAGCGGTAAGGGGTCTGAAGCTTTCTTT
-	once	TRBV6-6	TRBJ2-1	CASSYADREGNEQFF	TGTGCCAGCAGTTATGCGGACAGAGAGGGGAATGAGCAGTTCTTC
-	-	TRBV19	TRBJ2-7	CASSISFPSYEQYF	TGTGCCAGTAGTATAAGCTTTCCCTCCTACGAGCAGTACTTC
-	-	TRBV12-5	TRBJ1-1	CASGLDTRGVGTEAFF	TGTGCTAGTGGTTTGGACACCCGGGGGGTAGGGACTGAAGCTTTCTTT
-	-	TRBV4-2	TRBJ1-1	CASSQEGGVNTEAFF	TGTGCCAGCAGCCAAGAAGGGGGGGTGAACACTGAAGCTTTCTTT
-	-	TRBV7-9	TRBJ1-2	CATSGVNYGYTF	TGTGCCACCTCCGGGGTGAACTATGGCTACACCTTC
TRBD2	-	TRBV9	TRBJ2-3	CASSVEASGATDTQYF	TGTGCCAGCAGCGTAGAAGCTAGCGGGGCGACAGATACGCAGTATTTT
-	-	TRBV20-1	TRBJ2-3	CSAGHTDTQYF	TGCAGTGCTGGGCACACAGATACGCAGTATTTT
TRBD1	-	TRBV4-1	TRBJ2-5	CASSQEGGTGRETQYF	TGCGCCAGCAGCCAAGAAGGGGGGACAGGGAGAGAGACCCAGTACTTC
TRBD2	-	TRBV5-1	TRBJ2-2	CASWKSGRDSGELFF	TGCGCCAGCTGGAAATCAGGGAGGGATTCCGGGGAGCTGTTTTTT
TRBD2	-	TRBV5-1	TRBJ2-5	CASSLVLGGETQYF	TGCGCCAGCAGCTTGGTTTTGGGGGGGGAGACCCAGTACTTC
-	once	TRBV5-1	TRBJ1-1	CASSLGLAWGRSIEAFF	TGCGCCAGCAGCTTGGGTCTCGCGTGGGGCAGGTCAATTGAAGCTTTCTTT
TRBD2	-	TRBV7-8	TRBJ2-5	CASSLRSGGQETQYF	TGTGCCAGCAGCTTGAGGAGCGGGGGGCAAGAGACCCAGTACTTC
TRBD1	-	TRBV19	TRBJ1-2	CASQGDYGYTF	TGTGCCAGTCAGGGGGACTATGGCTACACCTTC
TRBD1	-	TRBV2	TRBJ1-2	CASTFTGDGYTF	TGTGCCAGCACCTTTACAGGGGACGGCTACACCTTC
TRBD2	-	TRBV7-3	TRBJ2-5	CASSLRLAGPQETQYF	TGTGCCAGCAGCTTAAGGCTAGCGGGACCGCAAGAGACCCAGTACTTC
-	once	TRBV4-1	TRBJ1-2	CASSDGFYGGYTF	TGCGCCAGCAGTGACGGGTTTTATGGGGGCTACACCTTC
-	-	TRBV13	TRBJ2-5	CASSFYSPYLASEETQYF	TGTGCCAGCAGCTTTTACAGTCCCTACCTAGCTTCAGAAGAGACCCAGTACTTC
-	-	TRBV5-1	TRBJ2-6	CASSLGRPISSGANVLTF	TGCGCCAGCAGCCTGGGACGGCCGATAAGCTCTGGGGCCAACGTCCTGACTTTC
-	-	TRBV11-2	TRBJ2-5	CASSLVKSPKTQYF	TGTGCCAGCAGCTTAGTCAAATCCCCAAAGACCCAGTACTTC
-	-	TRBV28	TRBJ2-2	CASTYTGELFF	TGTGCCAGCACCTACACCGGGGAGCTGTTTTTT